Here is one TCR beta chain with its context. CDR1 LGHDT and CDR2 YNNKEL come from the germline V gene (reference sequence). Trimming removed 1 base from V and 4 bases from J, with 9 bases in between. The CDR3 extends over 14 amino acids. The authors' processing: Researchers report that nucleated cell counts were estimated from reference gene primer amplification. Assay: immunoSEQ multiplex PCR; the TCRdb copy retains only in-frame clones and omits some. That table is the source of V, J and clone size, and D and trimming were worked out from the DNA. The repertoire holds around 200,000 clones, around 90% seen once, with about a tenth in the top ten. This record belongs to a study of blood T cell repertoires in COVID-19.

The origin of this receptor is a man aged 18 to 29 with acute COVID-19. The rearrangement links TRBV3-1 (or the pseudogene TRBV3-2) to TRBJ2-3; D is undetermined. Sample: PBMCs or T cells enriched from blood (not recorded which). The CDR3 protein is CASSQGAPSDTQYF. The CDR3 bases are TGTGCCAGCAGCCAAGGGGCCCCTTCAGATACGCAGTATTTT.